This passage covers 8 T cell receptor beta chains from one sample sequenced in a study of T cells in Graves' hyperthyroidism and ophthalmopathy. TCR beta CDR3 regions were amplified from RNA transcripts. The HTBI primer set was used in a first-round RT-PCR of the TCR CDR3. TCRdb re-called the multiplex PCR reads with MiXCR, one entry per CDR3 protein. The table shows 500,000 to 550,000 distinct CDR3 sequences, with 15% to 20% occurring only once. The sequenced material came from blood. Receptor source: a man in his forties with Graves' ophthalmopathy.

V is TRBV20-1 and J is TRBJ2-5, with 11 nucleotides matching TRBD2. Trimming took 1 base from V and 5 from J; bases not matched to a gene: 9. CDR3 length: 16 amino acids. Germline loops: CDR1 DFQATT, CDR2 SNEGSKA (reference sequence). CDR3 residues: CSARGGSGGAFETQYF. Written as DNA, the CDR3 is TGCAGTGCTAGAGGGGGTAGCGGGGGGGCCTTTGAGACCCAGTACTTC.

This clonotype has more than one count but fewer than ten. The V gene is TRBV28, the J gene TRBJ1-5; TRBD1 matches 9 bases. The CDR3 spans 15 residues. The trim removed 10 bases at V and 5 bases at J, leaving 12 bases unmatched. Germline CDR1 reads MDHEN; CDR2 reads SYDVKM. The CDR3 region is CAISRDREGYQPQHF. The CDR3 bases are TGTGCCATCTCACGGGACAGGGAAGGGTATCAGCCCCAGCATTTT.

This clonotype has more than one count but fewer than ten. At one end the junction does not follow the germline gene, possibly because of a read error. J is TRBJ1-5 and V is TRBV2; D may be TRBD1 (5 bases). Germline loops: CDR1 SNHLY, CDR2 FYNNEI. The CDR3 is 13 amino acids. The CDR3 reads CASWGAGQQPRHF. The CDR3 DNA follows: TGTGCCAGCTGGGGTGCAGGGCAACAGCCCCGGCATTTT. Full variable domain (outside the CDR3, taken from reference TRBV2 and TRBJ1-5): EPEVTQTPSHQVTQMGQEVILRCVPISNHLYFYWYRQILGQKVEFLVSFYNNEISEKSEIFDDQFSVERPDGSNFTLKIRSTKLEDSAMYFCASWGAGQQPRHFGDGTRLSIL.

This clonotype came up a few times. The chain employs TRBV27 and TRBJ1-3; tentative D call: TRBD1 (6 bases). Germline V gene lookup returns CDR1 MNHEY and CDR2 SMNVEV (reference sequence). V gave up 4 bases and J gave up 4 bases, with 11 bases separating them. The CDR3 is 14 amino acids. CDR3 sequence reads: CASSYGGPGNTIYF. CDR3 nucleotide sequence: TGTGCCAGCAGTTATGGGGGGCCGGGAAACACCATATATTTT.

This clonotype was seen only a few times. V and J are TRBV27 and TRBJ2-1; TRBD2 agrees at 10 bases. This CDR3 region has 18 residues. Per germline, CDR1 MNHEY and CDR2 SMNVEV (reference sequence). The J segment lost 0 bases and the V segment lost 7 bases, leaving 12 bases of the junction unmatched. Here the CDR3 DNA reads TGTGCCAGCAAGCGGAGGGCCGGACTAGCGGTCTCCTACAATGAGCAGTTCTTC. This codes for CASKRRAGLAVSYNEQFF.

J is TRBJ1-6 and V is TRBV3-1; 7 nucleotides agree with TRBD1. Germline CDR1 and CDR2: LGHDT and YNNKEL (reference sequence). The V segment lost 8 bases and the J segment 5 bases; nucleotides outside the gene matches: 3. This CDR3 region has 13 residues. The DNA for the CDR3 is TGTGCCAGCGGAGACAGGGATAATTCACCCCTCCACTTT. This gives the protein CASGDRDNSPLHF. The full variable domain, its missing parts supplied by reference TRBV3-1 and TRBJ1-6, is DTAVSQTPKYLVTQMGNDKSIKCEQNLGHDTMYWYKQDSKKFLKIMFSYNNKELIINETVPNRFSPKSPDKAHLNLHINSLELGDSAVYFCASGDRDNSPLHFGNGTRLTVT.

The rearrangement uses TRBV6-5 and TRBJ1-2; 9 positions match TRBD1. CDR1 and CDR2 from the germline V gene are MNHEY and SVGAGI. V gave up 2 bases and J gave up 7 bases; unmatched junction bases: 8. This CDR3 contains 15 residues. CDR3 sequence: CASSYKGQGSGGYTF. In nucleotides, the CDR3 is TGTGCCAGCAGTTACAAGGGACAGGGTAGCGGTGGCTACACCTTC.

This clonotype was counted between two and nine times. V and J are TRBV6-5 and TRBJ2-5, with 8 positions matching TRBD2. This CDR3 has 15 amino acids. J lost 5 bases, V lost 1 base, and 6 bases had no gene match. Germline CDR1 reads MNHEY; CDR2 reads SVGAGI. CDR3 bases: TGTGCCAGCAGTTACTGGGCCGGGAGGGAGGAGACCCAGTACTTC. As protein: CASSYWAGREETQYF.